This T cell receptor (beta chain) was identified during a study of T-cell reconstitution after alpha-beta-depleted transplantation in children. This clonotype has ten or more counts. Its antigen is undetermined. Trimming removed 2 bases at V and 6 bases at J, with 17 bases between. CDR3 length: 16 amino acids. TCRbeta library preparation incorporated unique molecular identifiers. TCRdb re-derived calls from the PCR reads in MiXCR, one entry per CDR3 protein. The sample yields hundreds of thousands of distinct CDR3 sequences, 10% seen once. Overall study findings and caveats: Recipient T cells and thymic progenitors that survived gave rise to the high TCRbeta diversity observed at day 60 in some patients. Diversity and T-cell counts at one year after transplant derived mostly from new T cells.

The sample consisted of PBMCs, taken before TCRalphabeta/CD19-depleted stem cell transplant. The chain has TRBV12-3 or TRBV12-4 and TRBJ1-5, with D possibly being TRBD1 (5 bases). The TCR originated in a boy in the first two years of life with acute myeloid leukemia, due to receive a stem cell transplant. Here the CDR3 reads CASSLTSRGGGQPQHF. CDR3 DNA sequence: TGTGCCAGCAGTTTAACGTCGAGGGGAGGAGGTCAGCCCCAGCATTTT.